These 10 T cell receptor beta chains were sequenced from one sample in a study of identical twins. TCRdb called the 5' RACE reads again in MiXCR, with one record for every CDR3 protein. The table includes hundreds of thousands of distinct CDR3 sequences, approximately 13% detected once. These data also formed part of another study, on yellow fever vaccine responses in identical twins.

The specimen was CD8+ T cells sorted from blood. The source is a woman aged 18-35 years in good health.

This chain uses TRBV5-4 with TRBJ2-1, with 10 bases that match TRBD1. J gave up 8 bases and V 4 bases, and 12 bases lay outside the gene matches. There are 16 residues in the CDR3. Germline V gene data show CDR1 as SGHNT and CDR2 as YYREEE (reference sequence). The CDR3 sequence: CASSPPGQGTSYEQFF. In nucleotides, the CDR3 is TGTGCCAGCAGCCCTCCGGGACAGGGGACTTCCTATGAGCAGTTCTTC.

V is TRBV11-2 and J is TRBJ2-5, with unresolved D. This CDR3 spans 15 amino acids. Deletions cut 1 base from V and 5 bases from J, with 14 bases between. Germline CDR1 is SGHAT and CDR2 is FQNNGV. CDR3 in amino acids: CASSLVGRNRETQYF. CDR3 nucleotides: TGTGCCAGCAGCTTAGTCGGTCGTAATAGGGAGACCCAGTACTTC.

This clonotype was recorded a few times. The DNA for the CDR3 is TGTGCCAGCAAGGGGGGACTAGTCGATCGAGTGCAGTTCTTC. It translates to CASKGGLVDRVQFF. This chain links TRBV27 with TRBJ2-1; 8 positions match TRBD2. Germline V gene lookup returns CDR1 MNHEY and CDR2 SMNVEV (reference sequence). This CDR3 contains 14 residues. The V segment lost 7 bases and the J segment 12 bases; nucleotides outside the gene matches: 14.

This clonotype was counted many times. The V gene is TRBV10-3, the J gene TRBJ2-1; the match to TRBD2 covers 9 bases. Germline loops: CDR1 ENHRY, CDR2 SYGVKD. Losses at the gene ends were 2 bases for V and 6 bases for J; bases not matched to a gene: 2. The CDR3 is 14 amino acids. Here the CDR3 DNA reads TGTGCCATCAGTGAGGCGACTAGCGGCAATGAGCAGTTCTTC. Translating gives CAISEATSGNEQFF.

This clonotype came up a few times. The J gene is TRBJ2-1, the V gene TRBV15, with TRBD2 matching 9 bases. The V gene's germline CDR1 is LNHNV and CDR2 YYDKDF (reference sequence). This CDR3 spans 15 amino acids. The J segment lost 4 bases and the V segment lost 5 bases, leaving 6 bases of the junction unmatched. The CDR3 DNA is TGTGCCACCAGCGAGCGGGGGGACGGATACAATGAGCAGTTCTTC. Protein product: CATSERGDGYNEQFF.

This sequence joins TRBV5-1 and TRBJ1-1; D possibly corresponds to TRBD1 (5 bases). The CDR3 consists of 13 residues. The germline CDR1 and CDR2 sequences are SGHRS and YFSETQ. V gave up 4 bases and J gave up 3 bases, with 10 bases separating them. This CDR3 is CASSPVGHTEAFF. For the CDR3, the DNA is TGCGCCAGCAGCCCTGTGGGACACACTGAAGCTTTCTTT.

This clonotype was observed a handful of times. The chain recombines TRBV7-8 with TRBJ1-5; D is unresolved. The CDR3 is made up of 17 amino acids. Deletions cut 0 bases from V and 6 bases from J, with 18 bases between. Germline assignment: CDR1 SGHVS and CDR2 FQNEAQ. The DNA for the CDR3 is TGTGCCAGCAGCTTAGCGCGGTGGAGAGATTGGGGTCAGCCCCAGCATTTT. Protein sequence: CASSLARWRDWGQPQHF.

This clonotype appeared a few times. CDR3 DNA sequence: TGTGCCAGCAGTTACTCAGCGGCGGAAAACACCTCTGGAAACACCATATATTTT. Residues: CASSYSAAENTSGNTIYF. The V gene is TRBV6-2 or TRBV6-3, the J gene TRBJ1-3, with D uncertain. CDR1 is MNHEY and CDR2 is SVGEGT in the germline V gene. The CDR3 totals 18 residues. The V end lost 0 bases, the J end lost 0 bases, and 15 bases lay between the germline ends.

Ten or more counts support this clonotype. The CDR3 loop is CASSQSWGVTEAFF. The CDR3 DNA sequence: TGCGCCAGCAGCCAATCTTGGGGGGTCACTGAAGCTTTCTTT. The V call is TRBV4-1, the J call TRBJ1-1, with D possibly being TRBD1 (5 bases). The V gene's germline CDR1 is MGHRA and CDR2 YSYEKL. The germline V and J ends were trimmed by 2 bases and 4 bases, with 11 bases remaining between them. The length of the CDR3 is 14 residues.

The chain employs TRBV29-1 and TRBJ2-1; 11 bases line up with TRBD2. Germline CDR1 and CDR2: SQVTM and ANQGSEA. The length of the CDR3 is 14 residues. J was trimmed by 4 bases and V by 8 bases; bases with no gene match: 7. The CDR3 DNA reads as TGCAGCCAGGTAGCGGGAGGGCCTTACAATGAGCAGTTCTTC. Translation gives CSQVAGGPYNEQFF.